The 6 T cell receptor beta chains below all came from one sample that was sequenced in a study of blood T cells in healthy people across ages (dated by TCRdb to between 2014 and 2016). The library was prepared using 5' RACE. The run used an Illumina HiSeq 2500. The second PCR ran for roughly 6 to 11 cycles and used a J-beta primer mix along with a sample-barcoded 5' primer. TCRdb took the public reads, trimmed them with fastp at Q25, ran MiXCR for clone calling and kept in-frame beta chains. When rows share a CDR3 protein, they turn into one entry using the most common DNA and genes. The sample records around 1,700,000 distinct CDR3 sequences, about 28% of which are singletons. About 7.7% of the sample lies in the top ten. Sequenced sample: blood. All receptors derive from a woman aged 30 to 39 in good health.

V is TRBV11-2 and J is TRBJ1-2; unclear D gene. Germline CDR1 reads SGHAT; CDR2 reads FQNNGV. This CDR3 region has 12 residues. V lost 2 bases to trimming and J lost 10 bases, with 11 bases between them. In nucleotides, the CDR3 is TGTGCCAGCAGCTTATTTGGGCAGAACTACACCTTC. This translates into CASSLFGQNYTF.

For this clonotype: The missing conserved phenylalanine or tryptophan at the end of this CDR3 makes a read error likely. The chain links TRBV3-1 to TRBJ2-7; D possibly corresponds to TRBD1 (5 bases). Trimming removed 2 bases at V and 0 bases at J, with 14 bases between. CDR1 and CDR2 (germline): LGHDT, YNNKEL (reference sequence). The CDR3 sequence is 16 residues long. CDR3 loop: CASSQLPDSYSYEQYL. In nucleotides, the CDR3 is TGTGCCAGCAGCCAACTCCCTGACAGTTACTCCTACGAGCAGTACTTA.

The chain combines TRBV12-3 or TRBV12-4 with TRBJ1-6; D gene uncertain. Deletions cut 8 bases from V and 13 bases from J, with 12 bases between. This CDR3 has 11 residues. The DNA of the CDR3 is TGTGCCAGCGGCCCAACGTGGCCCCTCCACTTT. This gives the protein CASGPTWPLHF.

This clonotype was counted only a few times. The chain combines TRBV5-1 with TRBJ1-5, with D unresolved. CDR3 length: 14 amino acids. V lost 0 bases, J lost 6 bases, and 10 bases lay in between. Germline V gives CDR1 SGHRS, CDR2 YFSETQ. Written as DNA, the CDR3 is TGCGCCAGCAGCTTGGACCCGACCGCTCAGCCCCAGCATTTT. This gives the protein CASSLDPTAQPQHF.

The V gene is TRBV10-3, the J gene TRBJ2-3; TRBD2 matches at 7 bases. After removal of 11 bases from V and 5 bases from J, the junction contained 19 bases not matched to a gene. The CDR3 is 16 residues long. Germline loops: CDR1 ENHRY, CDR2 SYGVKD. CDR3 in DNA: TGTGCCGTCCATTCCGACGTGGCGGGAGCAGGAGATACGCAGTATTTT. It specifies CAVHSDVAGAGDTQYF.

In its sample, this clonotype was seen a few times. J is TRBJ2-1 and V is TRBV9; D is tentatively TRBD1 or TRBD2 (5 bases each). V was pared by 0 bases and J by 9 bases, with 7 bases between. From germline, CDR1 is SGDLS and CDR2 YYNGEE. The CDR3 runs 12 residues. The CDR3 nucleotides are TGTGCCAGCAGCGTAGGAGGGGCTGAGCAGTTCTTC. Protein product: CASSVGGAEQFF. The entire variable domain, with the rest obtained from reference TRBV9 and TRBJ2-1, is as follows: DSGVTQTPKHLITATGQRVTLRCSPRSGDLSVYWYQQSLDQGLQFLIQYYNGEERAKGNILERFSAQQFPDLHSELNLSSLELGDSALYFCASSVGGAEQFFGPGTRLTVL.